The TCR beta chain under discussion was sequenced for a study of blood T cells in healthy people across ages (dated by TCRdb to between 2014 and 2017). Notes on the research overall: In model experiments, template switching captured roughly one uniquely barcoded TCR beta cDNA molecule for every two T cells. To track age-related changes in TCR beta repertoire diversity, the study relied on deep sequencing normalized with unique cDNA molecular identifiers. Donors of different ages were randomly distributed across sequencing lanes to avoid experimental bias. For two donors (one aged 18 to 30 and one aged 80 or older), the study analyzed two additional independent replicas of 1 million unique cDNA reads from the same blood draw. Donors were grouped into four age groups: young (average 16 years), middle-aged (39), aged (around 60) and long-lived (approximately 81). Findings and caveats that apply to the study as a whole: Bulk unsorted PBMC profiling prevented conclusive comparison of naive and antigen-experienced compartments. Estimates of total diversity from one million sequenced T cells were regarded as lower bounds and underestimates. Compared with the aged group, the long-lived group had more naive CD4+ T cells, fewer expanded clones and increased TCR diversity, a pattern suggesting age selection. Observed TCR beta diversity per million T cells fell roughly linearly with age, and a significant reduction was already apparent by age around 36. Because donor CMV infection status was unknown, age-related changes in expanded clonotypes were potentially confounded. The percentage of naive T cells measured by flow cytometry correlated strongly with observed TCR beta diversity.

CDR1 and CDR2 (ENHRY, SYGVKD) derive from the germline V gene. V is reduced by 7 bases and J by 8 bases, leaving a spacing of 22 bases between them. There are 15 amino acids in the CDR3, from cysteine to phenylalanine inclusive. Solely the CDR3 DNA is kept, with 45 bases framed from the first base. Systemically healthy Caucasian individuals from Russia, some 40 in total and aged about 6 to 100 years, were included as donors. Roughly 10 milliliters of peripheral blood were drawn from each donor into EDTA-treated Vacutainer tubes. Ficoll-Paque density-gradient centrifugation was used to isolate PBMCs, with at least 7 million per sample. Trizol reagent was used to extract total RNA from the PBMCs, yielding at least 6 micrograms per sample. For every donor, an aliquot of PBMCs went through flow cytometry to measure the percentages of naive CD45RAhigh/CD27high T cells. Worth noting for this clonotype: The specificity of this receptor is unknown. No much larger clone exists at a distance of one base, and base qualities are not known.

The protocol used for the library was 5' RACE. TCRdb shows the sequencer as Illumina HiSeq 2500. A second about 6 to 11 cycle PCR used a sample-barcoded 5' primer and a J-beta primer mix. A template-switch 5' adaptor carrying 12 random nucleotides introduced a unique molecular identifier onto each TCR beta cDNA molecule. Each sample yielded at least 2.5 million CDR3-containing paired-end reads. First-strand cDNA synthesis was performed from all RNA using the Mint cDNA synthesis kit, with priming by a TRBC-specific oligonucleotide. All cDNA was treated with uracil-DNA glycosylase and then went through a first 18-cycle PCR with the universal primers M1SS and BC2_uni_R. In the original analysis: Normalization of each sample was performed by random selection of 1 million high-quality reads, each carrying a distinct molecular identifier. Reads with shared molecular identifiers were discarded instead of being binned into consensus sequences. CDR3 identification, clonotype clustering and error correction used MiTCR with a Q25 quality threshold and the strictest error-elimination algorithm. A nonparametric unseen species model using Euler transformation provided a lower-bound estimate of total TCR beta diversity. TCRdb reprocessed the public reads (quality trimming at Q25 with fastp, clone calling with MiXCR) and kept in-frame beta chains. Each entry merges the rows of one CDR3 protein and shows their most common DNA and genes. It is TCRdb's table, rather than the study itself, that gives the V and J calls and clone size. The sample table lists hundreds of thousands of distinct CDR3 sequences, about 47% of them with a count of one. The top ten clonotypes cover around 18% of the sample.

The rearranged chain carries TRBV10-3 and TRBJ2-3; confidence is insufficient to name the D gene. What was sequenced was blood. This receptor was obtained from a man aged 80 or over in good health. The CDR3 in this case is CAINPTPFEIATQYF. The DNA sequence is as follows: TGTGCCATCAACCCGACGCCGTTTGAGATAGCTACGCAGTATTTT.